This is a list of T cell receptor beta chains from one sample in a study of T cells after posttransplantation cyclophosphamide. Sequenced by immunoSEQ multiplex PCR; TCRdb stores in-frame clones only, minus some. The data hold roughly 9,100 clones, with roughly 87% observed a single time. Sequencing was performed on memory CD4+ T cells sorted from PBMCs. The receptors stem from an older woman in good health, CMV-negative, and a related stem cell transplant donor. Both conserved end residues are part of each CDR3. The order of the fields is V gene, D gene, clone size, J gene, CDR3 DNA, CDR3 protein. D genes are given only for firm matches. Part of the rows lack a size; the others show once, few, many or a class for expanded clones.

>TRBV6-6|.|.|TRBJ2-6
TGTGCCAGCAGTTACGCAGGGGCTGGGGCCAACGTCCTGACTTTC
CASSYAGAGANVLTF
>TRBV6-5|.|few|TRBJ1-1
TGTGCCAGCGCATTGAAAGGGGGGAACACTGAAGCTTTCTTT
CASALKGGNTEAFF
>TRBV9|.|.|TRBJ2-2
TGTGCCAGCAGCGTAGCTCCCCCCCTCCGAGTAACGGCGAACACCGGGGAGCTGTTTTTT
CASSVAPPLRVTANTGELFF
>TRBV27|.|few|TRBJ1-4
TGTGCCAGCAGAACAGGGACGGCAACTAATGAAAAACTGTTTTTT
CASRTGTATNEKLFF
>TRBV28|.|.|TRBJ1-5
TGTGCCAGCAGTTGGGGCGACAATCAGCCCCAGCATTTT
CASSWGDNQPQHF
>TRBV11-2|.|.|TRBJ2-3
TGTGCCAGCAGCCAAGTGGGGGCGCGTGCAGATACGCAGTATTTT
CASSQVGARADTQYF
>TRBV20-1|.|once|TRBJ2-7
TGCAGTGCTAGAGACAACTACGAGCAGTACTTC
CSARDNYEQYF
>TRBV4-3|.|.|TRBJ2-3
TGCGCCAGCAGCCAAGATCTCGGACTCGCTCGCACAGATACGCAGTATTTT
CASSQDLGLARTDTQYF
>TRBV19|.|.|TRBJ1-4
TGTGCCAGTAGAAAAGGGGCTAGTCGGGAAAAACTGTTTTTT
CASRKGASREKLFF
>TRBV5-1|.|.|TRBJ1-5
TGCGCCAGCAGCTTGGCCCTTTCAGGACAGCCCCAGCATTTT
CASSLALSGQPQHF
>TRBV5-6|TRBD1|.|TRBJ1-2
TGTGCCAGCAGCTGGGGAGACAGGGGCGACACCTTC
CASSWGDRGDTF
>TRBV6-5|.|.|TRBJ1-1
TGTGCCAGCAGACAGACCGCTGGCACTGAAGCTTTCTTT
CASRQTAGTEAFF
>TRBV6-6|.|.|TRBJ1-2
TGTGCCAGCAGTTTCGCAGGGAACTATGGCTACACCTTC
CASSFAGNYGYTF
>TRBV11-2|.|.|TRBJ2-3
TGTGCCAGCAGCCCAGGAGGGTTTAGCCCAGATACGCAGTATTTT
CASSPGGFSPDTQYF
>TRBV28|.|.|TRBJ1-6
TGTGCCAGCAGTAGAGGGGGAGATAATTCACCCCTCCACTTT
CASSRGGDNSPLHF
>TRBV7-8|TRBD1|.|TRBJ1-5
TGTGCCAGCAGCCAGCGGACAGGGAATCAGCCCCAGCATTTT
CASSQRTGNQPQHF
>TRBV9|.|.|TRBJ2-1
TGTGCCAGCAGCGTAGGAGTAGTAGTCTACAATGAGCAGTTCTTC
CASSVGVVVYNEQFF
>TRBV11-1|.|.|TRBJ1-6
TGTGCCAGCAGCTTAGGAACCTATAATTCCCCCCTCCACTTT
CASSLGTYNSPLHF
>TRBV11-2|TRBD1|.|TRBJ1-6
TGTGCCAGCAGCTTAGAGCCGACAGGGATCGGTTCACCCCTCCACTTT
CASSLEPTGIGSPLHF
>TRBV19|.|.|TRBJ2-5
TGTGCCAGTAGCACAATAGGGGCAGGGGAAAGGGAGACCCAGTACTTC
CASSTIGAGERETQYF
>TRBV13|.|.|TRBJ1-2
TGTGCCAGCAGATCTGGACAGTTCCATGGCTACACCTTC
CASRSGQFHGYTF
>TRBV13|TRBD2|.|TRBJ2-3
TGTGCCAGCAGCGCAAGGACTAGGTCAGATACGCAGTATTTT
CASSARTRSDTQYF
>TRBV2|TRBD1|few|TRBJ1-2
TGTGCCAGCAGTAAGGACAGGGGAGCTAACTATGGCTACACCTTC
CASSKDRGANYGYTF
>TRBV7-6|TRBD2|once|TRBJ2-3
TGTGCCAGCAGCTTAGCAGGGACTAGCGGGTCCCTCACAGATACGCAGTATTTT
CASSLAGTSGSLTDTQYF
>TRBV6-5|TRBD2|.|TRBJ2-2
TGTGCCAGCAGGACCGGGACTAGCGGCAGCGGGGAGCTGTTTTTT
CASRTGTSGSGELFF
>TRBV5-1|TRBD2|.|TRBJ2-1
TGCGCCAGCAGCCCCTGGGGTAGCGGGAGTGATGAGCAGTTCTTC
CASSPWGSGSDEQFF
>TRBV5-8|TRBD1|.|TRBJ1-4
TGTGCCAGCAGCCCCGGACAGGGGGTAGACGAAAAACTGTTTTTT
CASSPGQGVDEKLFF
>TRBV6-1|.|.|TRBJ1-6
TGTGCCAGCAGTGGGGCGAGAGCGGATTCCCCCCTCCACTTT
CASSGARADSPLHF
>TRBV5-5|TRBD1|.|TRBJ1-5
TGTGCCAGCAGCCCACGACAGGGCCGACAGCCCCAGCATTTT
CASSPRQGRQPQHF
>TRBV9|TRBD2|.|TRBJ2-5
TGTGCCAGCAGCCCGAGAGGGGCGGGAGTGGGGCCCGAGGAGACCCAGTACTTC
CASSPRGAGVGPEETQYF
>TRBV11-2|TRBD1|.|TRBJ2-6
TGTGCCAGCAGCCGAGGGACAGGGGCTGGGGCCAACGTCCTGACTTTC
CASSRGTGAGANVLTF
>TRBV27|.|once|TRBJ1-6
TGTGCCAGCGAAGGCGGTGTCCACGGCCACTTT
CASEGGVHGHF
>TRBV13|.|.|TRBJ1-1
TGTGCCAGCAGCTTAGAGTCTGGAGCTGAAGCTTTCTTT
CASSLESGAEAFF
>TRBV28|TRBD1|.|TRBJ2-7
TGTGCCATCCTAGGACAGGGGGCCTACGAGCAGTACTTC
CAILGQGAYEQYF
>TRBV7-9|TRBD1|.|TRBJ2-6
TGTGCCAGCAGCTTAGGCTGGGACAGGGGGCACTCTGGGGCCAACGTCCTGACTTTC
CASSLGWDRGHSGANVLTF
>TRBV7-3|TRBD2|.|TRBJ2-1
TGTGCCAGCAGCTCACTCGGCGGGGGGGGTGAGCAGTTCTTC
CASSSLGGGGEQFF
>TRBV5-1|.|.|TRBJ1-6
TGCGCCAGCAGCTCAGGGTATTCACCCCTCCACTTT
CASSSGYSPLHF
>TRBV14|TRBD1|.|TRBJ1-4
TGTGCCAGCAGCCATCGGAGGGGGACAGGGATGGAAAAACTGTTTTTT
CASSHRRGTGMEKLFF
>TRBV20-1|.|.|TRBJ1-1
TGCAGTGCTAGACCCCTCACTGAAGCTTTCTTT
CSARPLTEAFF
>TRBV7-2|TRBD2|.|TRBJ2-5
TGTGCCAGCAGCCTACTAGCGGGACAAGAGACCCAGTACTTC
CASSLLAGQETQYF
>TRBV20-1|.|.|TRBJ2-3
TGCAGTGCTAGAGATACGGGTACGCAGTATTTT
CSARDTGTQYF
>TRBV18|.|.|TRBJ1-3
TGTGCCAGCTCACCCGTTTTGAGCTCTGGAAACACCATATATTTT
CASSPVLSSGNTIYF
>TRBV7-9|TRBD1|.|TRBJ2-2
TGTGCCAGCAGCCACGCAGGGGGCAACACCGGGGAGCTGTTTTTT
CASSHAGGNTGELFF
>TRBV9|TRBD1|.|TRBJ1-2
TGTGCCAGCAGCGTTTTCGACAGGGCGGGAAACTATGGCTACACCTTC
CASSVFDRAGNYGYTF
>TRBV10-3|TRBD1|.|TRBJ2-1
TGTGCCATATGGGACAGGGGGGTGGGTGAGCAGTTCTTC
CAIWDRGVGEQFF
>TRBV7-2|TRBD2|once|TRBJ2-2
TGTGCCAGCAGCGCCGGGGGGGCGGGGACCGGGGAGCTGTTTTTT
CASSAGGAGTGELFF
>TRBV6-1|.|.|TRBJ1-5
TGTGCCAGCAATCCGACAGGTAGCAATCAGCCCCAGCATTTT
CASNPTGSNQPQHF
>TRBV29-1|.|.|TRBJ2-5
TGCAGCGTTGAGGTAGTATCGGGGGAGACCCAGTACTTC
CSVEVVSGETQYF
>TRBV28|TRBD2|.|TRBJ2-5
TGTGCCAGCAGCCCTGGGACTAGGGAGAGAGAGACCCAGTACTTC
CASSPGTRERETQYF
>TRBV6-5|TRBD1|.|TRBJ1-1
TGTGCCAGCAGCCCGGACAGGGGCCCGACTGAAGCTTTCTTT
CASSPDRGPTEAFF
>TRBV5-5|.|.|TRBJ1-2
TGTGCCAGCAGCTCTGGCTTTAACAGGAACTATGGCTACACCTTC
CASSSGFNRNYGYTF
>TRBV18|TRBD1|.|TRBJ2-2
TGTGCCAGCTCTCTCGACAGGGAAAGCACCGGGGAGCTGTTTTTT
CASSLDRESTGELFF